Each of the 9 T cell receptor beta chains below was sequenced from the same sample in a study of T cell responses to AZD1222 COVID-19 vaccine. Sequenced by immunoSEQ multiplex PCR; TCRdb stores in-frame clones only, minus some. The repertoire holds about 140,000 clones, around 90% seen once, with roughly 1.7% in the top ten. Material: peripheral blood, obtained 28 days after the second AZD1222 dose. Receptor source: an adult who received the AZD1222 COVID-19 vaccine.

The chain has TRBV4-1 and TRBJ2-5; the D is unclear. Germline V gene sequence: CDR1 MGHRA, CDR2 YSYEKL. The V and J ends lost 4 bases and 5 bases respectively, with 11 bases between them. This CDR3 is built from 13 residues. CDR3 in DNA: TGCGCCAGCAGCCCCCCCGGTAGGGAGACCCAGTACTTC. This sequence encodes CASSPPGRETQYF.

The CDR3 nucleotides read TGTGCCAGCAGCCAATGGGGCAGACACTCTAATACGAGGAGCTCCTACGAGCAGTACTTC. Residues: CASSQWGRHSNTRSSYEQYF. V usage is TRBV3-1 (or the pseudogene TRBV3-2) and J usage is TRBJ2-7, with a weak D call TRBD1 (5 bases). CDR3 length: 20 amino acids. Per the germline V gene, CDR1 is LGHDT and CDR2 is YNNKEL (reference sequence). Trimming took off 2 bases at V and 0 bases at J, with 26 bases between the two ends.

The chain joins TRBV28 to TRBJ1-2, with 7 bases identical to TRBD1. Germline loops: CDR1 MDHEN, CDR2 SYDVKM. V lost 5 bases and J lost 6; bases outside the gene matches: 9. The CDR3 length is 14 residues. CDR3 loop: CASSHRGVGDGYTF. Written as DNA, the CDR3 is TGTGCCAGCAGTCACAGGGGAGTCGGCGATGGCTACACCTTC.

The rearrangement uses TRBV27 and TRBJ2-7, with a weak D call TRBD2 (5 bases). The CDR3 has 14 amino acids. The V gene lost 2 bases and the J gene lost 3 bases, with 11 bases spanning the gap. Germline assignment: CDR1 MNHEY and CDR2 SMNVEV (reference sequence). CDR3 residues: CASSLLASRYEQYF. The DNA of the CDR3 is TGTGCCAGCAGTTTACTCGCTAGCCGCTACGAGCAGTACTTC.

The chain recombines TRBV28 with TRBJ1-4, with TRBD1 matching 10 bases. This CDR3 spans 12 amino acids. Germline CDR1 MDHEN, CDR2 SYDVKM. V shed 6 bases and J 10 bases; nucleotides not matched to a gene: 2. This CDR3 is CASSRDRGKLFF. The DNA of the CDR3 is TGTGCCAGCAGCCGGGACAGGGGAAAACTGTTTTTT.

The J gene is TRBJ2-1, the V gene TRBV27, with 15 bases matching TRBD2. V gave up 10 bases and J gave up 3 bases; unmatched junction bases: 16. The germline V gene has CDR1 MNHEY and CDR2 SMNVEV (reference sequence). The CDR3 extends over 19 amino acids. CDR3 loop: CAIVPGLAGGSPFYNEQFF. The CDR3 nucleotides read TGTGCCATCGTCCCAGGACTAGCGGGAGGGTCCCCGTTCTACAATGAGCAGTTCTTC.

J is TRBJ1-4 and V is TRBV6-5; D not certain. The germline V and J ends were trimmed by 3 bases and 7 bases, with 12 bases remaining between them. The germline V gene encodes CDR1 MNHEY and CDR2 SVGAGI. This CDR3 contains 14 residues. DNA for the CDR3: TGTGCCAGCAGTTATGGTCAGGCCAGTGAAAAACTGTTTTTT. Its protein product is CASSYGQASEKLFF.

There are a few counts of this clone. In DNA form, the CDR3 reads TGTGCCAGCAGTTTGGGACAGTACACCGGGGAGCTGTTTTTT. Residues: CASSLGQYTGELFF. The rearrangement uses TRBV28 and TRBJ2-2; 7 positions match TRBD1. The CDR3 length is 14 residues. V gave up 3 bases and J gave up 3 bases; unmatched junction bases: 1. From germline, CDR1 is MDHEN and CDR2 SYDVKM.

For the CDR3, the DNA is TGTGCCAGCAGCCCTGACAGGGGGCCATATGGCTACACCTTC. It codes for CASSPDRGPYGYTF. V and J are TRBV7-3 and TRBJ1-2; 10 bases line up with TRBD1. CDR3 length: 14 amino acids. The germline V gene encodes CDR1 SGHTA and CDR2 FQGTGA. Trimming removed 5 bases from V and 5 bases from J; junction bases left unmatched: 5.